This TCR beta chain appears in the sequencing data of a study of post-analysis software for immune sequencing data. Germline lookup yields CDR1 SQVTM and CDR2 ANQGSEA. This CDR3 has 13 amino acids. Trimming removed 6 bases at V and 0 bases at J, with 10 bases between. This clonotype occurred a few times. Its specificity is unknown. Study-level points and caveats: There were four or five TRBV segments more frequent in patients than controls, and TRBV5-6, TRBV5-1 and TRBV20-1 were among them. When the samples were clustered directly with F measure, those that had been prepared in the same batch showed strong co-clustering.

Unique molecular identifiers tagged the TCR beta cDNA libraries. One entry per CDR3 protein results from TCRdb running MiXCR on the PCR reads. The table lists about 680,000 distinct CDR3 sequences, more than 50% of them singletons. The V and J genes are TRBV29-1 and TRBJ2-3; D uncertain. The material sequenced was blood. The clonotype was recovered from a girl aged 2 to 9 with multiple sclerosis. CDR3 coding DNA: TGCAGCGTCCCTCCCCTTAGCACAGATACGCAGTATTTT. Translation gives CSVPPLSTDTQYF.